A single T cell receptor beta chain is shown here with its context. Specified time point: newly diagnosed GD, antithyroid drugs for less than 3 months. RNA from PBMCs was the source of the TCR library. The CDR3 runs 11 residues. Germline V CDR1 and CDR2: MNHNS, SASEGT. With 10 bases removed from V and 7 bases from J, the gap between germline ends came to 13 bases. In building TCR beta libraries, iRepertoire HTBI primers were used together with Arm-PCR of CDR3 regions. TCRdb reanalysed the multiplex PCR reads using MiXCR and keeps one entry per CDR3 protein. Of 400,000 to 500,000 distinct CDR3 sequences in the sample, about 15% were seen once. The data are from a study of regulatory T cells in long-lasting Graves disease. These data were likewise used in another study, on T cells in Graves' hyperthyroidism and ophthalmopathy. From that report: The study based diagnoses on clinical symptoms, serum thyroxine and TRAb, thyroid ultrasound and orbital computed tomography. Blood also showed most of the thyroid clonotypes that were expanded above 0.001.

The chain recombines TRBV6-1 with TRBJ2-5, with D perhaps TRBD1 or TRBD2 (5 bases each). The sequence came from a woman aged 40 to 50 with Graves disease. Sequencing was performed on peripheral blood mononuclear cells (PBMCs), taken at new diagnosis, from a patient treated with antithyroid drugs. This CDR3 reads CATGLGGTQYF. The CDR3 DNA follows: TGTGCCACAGGACTTGGGGGGACCCAGTACTTC.